This T cell receptor beta chain appears in the sequencing data of a study of blood T cell repertoires in COVID-19 (dated by TCRdb to about 2020). With regard to the full study: Samples covering the acute and convalescent phases of COVID-19 were provided by collaborators in the United States, Italy and Spain. The material from the prospective study consisted of cDNA or gDNA derived from T cells, B-cell-depleted T cells, or PBMCs. Deeply sampled blood TCRbeta repertoires from subjects exposed to, actively infected with, or recovered from COVID-19 were included in the dataset. The repertoires were made available in a free public database intended to serve as a resource for research on the immune response to SARS-CoV-2. Samples were obtained from the ongoing ImmuneRACE study (first 160 participants) and from some 1,200 subjects provided by 6 global collaborators. A de-identified subject ID, COVID-19 status, age in years and sex were almost always included in the sample metadata. Where available, HLA class I and class II types were taken from metadata supplied by the sample provider and were not determined by assay-based typing.

The collaborating institutions used their own protocols to collect whole blood in K2EDTA tubes. Collaborator samples were shipped for TCRbeta analysis as frozen whole blood, isolated PBMCs, or DNA extracted from either sample type. TCRbeta CDR3 regions were amplified from genomic DNA by means of the immunoSEQ Assay, a bias-controlled multiplex PCR. The original methods were these. Nucleated cell counts per sample were estimated from amplification of reference gene primers within the assay. To quantify the absolute abundance of each unique TCRbeta CDR3 rearrangement, sequence reads were collapsed and filtered. Productive Simpson clonality was computed per sample as the square root of Simpson's diversity index over productive rearrangements. Here the immuneACCESS table is served through TCRdb, limited to in-frame sequences with V and J called. Missing clones are a known gap in these copies; in checked studies unresolved V genes cover under half, and the rest lacks a known reason. V and J calls plus clone size are reproduced from that table; the DNA served to infer D and trimming. The sample table shows about 190,000 clones, and over 75% are seen once. The biggest ten clones account for roughly an eighth of the sample.

The germline V gene gives CDR1 as SGHTA and CDR2 as FQGNSA. The CDR3 contains 15 residues, cysteine and phenylalanine counted. The DNA shown is the 45-base CDR3, in frame from base 1. The junction shows trimming of 4 bases on V and 5 bases on J, and the gene matches do not reach 2 bases of it. A note on this clone: What this receptor recognizes is not known. Base qualities are not recorded, but no much larger clone differs from it by a single base.

Beyond this particular receptor, the publication reports: How much clinical and demographic metadata was included differed by source and by participant, and the metadata was provided uncurated.

Sequenced input: peripheral blood. This sequence was found in a woman between 50 and 59 years old with acute or convalescent COVID-19. The chain employs TRBV7-2 and TRBJ2-1, with 13 central nucleotides matching TRBD2. The CDR3 reads CASSSGLAGDNEQFF. The bases read TGTGCCAGCAGCTCCGGACTAGCGGGGGACAATGAGCAGTTCTTC.